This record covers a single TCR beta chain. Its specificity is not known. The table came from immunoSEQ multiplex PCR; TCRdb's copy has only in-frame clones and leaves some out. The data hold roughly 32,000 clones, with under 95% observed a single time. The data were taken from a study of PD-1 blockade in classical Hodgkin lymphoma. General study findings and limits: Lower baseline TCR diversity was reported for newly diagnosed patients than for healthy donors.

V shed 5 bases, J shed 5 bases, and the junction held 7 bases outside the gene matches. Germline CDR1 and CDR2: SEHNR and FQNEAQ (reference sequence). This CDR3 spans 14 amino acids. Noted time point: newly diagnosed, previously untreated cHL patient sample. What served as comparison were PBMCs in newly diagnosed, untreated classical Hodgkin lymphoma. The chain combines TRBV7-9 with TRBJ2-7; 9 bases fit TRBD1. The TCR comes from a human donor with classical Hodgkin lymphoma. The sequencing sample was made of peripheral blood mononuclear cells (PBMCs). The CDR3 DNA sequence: TGTGCCAGCAGCCCCGGGACAGGGATCGACGAGCAGTACTTC. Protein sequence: CASSPGTGIDEQYF.